The rows below give T cell receptor beta chains drawn from one sample of a study of cytomegalovirus exposure and HLA in healthy donors. Profiled with immunoSEQ multiplex PCR; TCRdb holds only in-frame clones, not every one. The sample yields 150,000 to 190,000 clones, around 84% seen once. Sequencing input: PBMCs. All receptors derive from a woman aged 18-30 years in good health and CMV-seronegative. The CDR3 runs from the conserved cysteine through the conserved F or W. Each record gives: J gene, clone size, D gene, V gene, CDR3 DNA, CDR3 protein. D genes are given only for firm matches. The size field is filled for only some rows; it gives once, few, many or a size class.

TRBJ1-5,once,NA,TRBV27,TGTGCCAGCAGTTTATCGGGGGGGCCACTGGGCCGGCAGCCCCAGCATTTT,CASSLSGGPLGRQPQHF
TRBJ1-4,NA,NA,TRBV7-2,TGTGCCAGCAGCCCTAGGGCCGGGAACGAAAAACTGTTTTTT,CASSPRAGNEKLFF
TRBJ1-3,NA,NA,TRBV28,TGTGCCAGCAGTACACAGGGCTCTGGAAACACCATATATTTT,CASSTQGSGNTIYF
TRBJ2-1,NA,NA,TRBV29-1,TGCAGCCTTCACCACCGGGACTTCTACAATGAGCAGTTCTTC,CSLHHRDFYNEQFF
TRBJ2-5,NA,TRBD2,TRBV7-2,TGTGCCAGCAGCCTGGGACTAGCGGGGGGGCAAGAGACCCAGTACTTC,CASSLGLAGGQETQYF
TRBJ2-5,NA,TRBD2,TRBV7-2,TGTGCCAGCAGCCTCGGACTAGCGGGGGGACAAGAGACCCAGTACTTC,CASSLGLAGGQETQYF
TRBJ1-2,NA,TRBD1,TRBV30,TGTGCCTGGAGTGTAACACAGGGGGGAGGCTACACCTTC,CAWSVTQGGGYTF
TRBJ2-5,once,NA,TRBV7-9,TGTGCCAGCAGCTTAGAGTCGTCTACACACGGGGGGACCCAGTACTTC,CASSLESSTHGGTQYF
TRBJ2-3,NA,NA,TRBV9,TGTGCCAGCAGCGTGGGACTGGGGATCACAGATACGCAGTATTTT,CASSVGLGITDTQYF
TRBJ2-3,NA,NA,TRBV27,TGTGCCAGCAGTCCCTACGACTATTCTCCCCCAGATACGCAGTATTTT,CASSPYDYSPPDTQYF
TRBJ2-7,once,TRBD2,TRBV18,TGTGCCAGCTCACCACCGCGGGGGAGCTCCTACGAGCAGTACTTC,CASSPPRGSSYEQYF
TRBJ2-7,NA,TRBD1,TRBV25-1,TGTGCCAGCAGTGGGACAGGGAGTTCGTTTGAGCAGTACTTC,CASSGTGSSFEQYF
TRBJ1-4,NA,NA,TRBV5-1,TGCGCCAGCGGGCCAGGGTCTAATGAAAAACTGTTTTTT,CASGPGSNEKLFF
TRBJ2-3,NA,TRBD2,TRBV7-8,TGTGCCAGCAGCCGGGGGAGGGCCTCGGATACGCAGTATTTT,CASSRGRASDTQYF
TRBJ2-7,once,TRBD2,TRBV2,TGTGCCAGCAAGGTCGGGGGGGGAACCTACGAGCAGTACTTC,CASKVGGGTYEQYF
TRBJ2-7,NA,NA,TRBV30,TGTGCCTGGTCCTCGGGGTCCGAGCAGTACTTC,CAWSSGSEQYF
TRBJ2-2,NA,TRBD1,TRBV18,TGTGCCAGCTCACCCCTTGAGCCAGGGGGCGCAGCCGGGGAGCTGTTTTTT,CASSPLEPGGAAGELFF
TRBJ2-3,NA,NA,TRBV27,TGTGCCACCATAGGAGGGACGAGAGATACGCAGTATTTT,CATIGGTRDTQYF
TRBJ2-2,NA,NA,TRBV2,TGTGCCAGCAGTGAATTTTTGTCCCCCGCGAACACCGGGGAGCTGTTTTTT,CASSEFLSPANTGELFF
TRBJ2-5,NA,NA,TRBV9,TGTGCCAGCAGCACCCACGACTACCCTGAAAAAGATGCCCAGTACTTC,CASSTHDYPEKDAQYF
TRBJ1-2,NA,TRBD1,TRBV27,TGTGCCAGCAGTTCATGGCTAGGACAGGGGGCAAGTGGCTACACCTTC,CASSSWLGQGASGYTF
TRBJ2-3,few,TRBD1,TRBV4-3,TGCGCCAGCAGCCAAGGGGGACAGGTCACAGATACGCAGTATTTT,CASSQGGQVTDTQYF
TRBJ1-4,NA,TRBD1,TRBV4-3,TGCGCCAGCAGCCAAACCACCCCAGGGGGCGGTAATGAAAAACTGTTTTTT,CASSQTTPGGGNEKLFF
TRBJ2-5,NA,NA,TRBV2,TGTGCCAGCAGTGAGCGACTGGAGCAAGAGACCCAGTACTTC,CASSERLEQETQYF
TRBJ2-5,NA,TRBD2,TRBV6-5,TGTGCCAGCAGTCCACCTATTGAGGGAGGGGAGACCCAGTACTTC,CASSPPIEGGETQYF
TRBJ2-3,once,TRBD1,TRBV27,TGTGCCAGCAGTTTACGGGACAGGGAGAGTAGCACAGATACGCAGTATTTT,CASSLRDRESSTDTQYF
TRBJ1-4,once,NA,TRBV30,TGTGCCTGGGGAGGGAATGAAAAACTGTTTTTT,CAWGGNEKLFF
TRBJ2-3,NA,TRBD1,TRBV5-1,TGCGCCAGCAGCCAAACTGGACAGGGGTATAGCACAGATACGCAGTATTTT,CASSQTGQGYSTDTQYF
TRBJ2-5,NA,NA,TRBV15,TGTGCCACCAGCAGAGGTCTGGGGCAGGGGGGCCAAGAGACCCAGTACTTC,CATSRGLGQGGQETQYF
TRBJ2-5,NA,NA,TRBV18,TGTGCCAGCTCACAACAGCCCCCCCAGACAGTAGGAGAGACCCAGTACTTC,CASSQQPPQTVGETQYF
TRBJ2-5,NA,TRBD2,TRBV9,TGTGCCAGCAGCGTCTTGGGGGGTAGCGGGGGGGTAGAGACCCAGTACTTC,CASSVLGGSGGVETQYF
TRBJ1-6,once,TRBD1,TRBV2,TGTGCCAGCAGTGCCGACAGGGGTGATTCACCCCTCCACTTT,CASSADRGDSPLHF
TRBJ2-7,NA,TRBD1,TRBV7-2,TGTGCCAGCAGCTTACGGACAGGGGTGGTCTACGAGCAGTACTTC,CASSLRTGVVYEQYF
TRBJ2-7,once,TRBD2,TRBV6-5,TGTGCCAGCAGTTCCGTGCCGGGACTAGCGTCCTACGAGCAGTACTTC,CASSSVPGLASYEQYF
TRBJ2-1,NA,TRBD1,TRBV4-1,TGCGCCAGCAGCCCCGGACAGGGAACGAGCTCCTACAATGAGCAGTTCTTC,CASSPGQGTSSYNEQFF
TRBJ2-2,NA,TRBD1,TRBV7-9,TGTGCCAGCAGCCCACTGACAGGGGAGGCCGGGGAGCTGTTTTTT,CASSPLTGEAGELFF
TRBJ1-2,NA,TRBD1,TRBV9,TGTGCCAGCAGCGTAGGTCGAATGACAGGGGAAGGCTACACCTTC,CASSVGRMTGEGYTF
TRBJ2-5,NA,NA,TRBV19,TGTGCCAGTAGTAATTGGGGGGAAGAGACCCAGTACTTC,CASSNWGEETQYF
TRBJ2-5,NA,NA,TRBV10-1,TGCGCCAGCAGTGATAGAAGGGGCGACCAAGAGACCCAGTACTTC,CASSDRRGDQETQYF
TRBJ2-7,NA,NA,TRBV15,TGTGCCACCAGCAGAAGCGGTACCTCCTACGGGCAGTACTTC,CATSRSGTSYGQYF
TRBJ1-2,NA,NA,TRBV7-3,TGTGCCAGCAGCTTAAACAGGGCCAGCTATGGCTACACCTTC,CASSLNRASYGYTF
TRBJ2-3,NA,NA,TRBV25-1,TGTGCCAGCAGTGAAGGAACTAGCAAGGGCACAGATACGCAGTATTTT,CASSEGTSKGTDTQYF
TRBJ2-3,NA,TRBD2,TRBV9,TGTGCCAGCAGCCTTAGACTAGCGGGGCAAGGTACGCAGTATTTT,CASSLRLAGQGTQYF
TRBJ2-1,NA,NA,TRBV19,TGTGCCAGTAGTCCACCCCAGACTAGTATCAATGAGCAGTTCTTC,CASSPPQTSINEQFF
TRBJ2-2,few,NA,TRBV5-1,TGCGCCAGCAGCTTGGCGTCCGGGGCGAACACCGGGGAGCTGTTTTTT,CASSLASGANTGELFF
TRBJ2-5,NA,TRBD1,TRBV28,TGTGCCAGCAGTTTTTGGTTTCGACAGGGGCAAGAGACCCAGTACTTC,CASSFWFRQGQETQYF
TRBJ2-5,NA,NA,TRBV7-3,TGTGCCAGCAGCCCGACCCCCACGGCGGCCCAGTACTTC,CASSPTPTAAQYF
TRBJ2-2,few,NA,TRBV30,TGTGCCTGGACCAACCGACACGCCGGGGAGCTGTTTTTT,CAWTNRHAGELFF
TRBJ1-4,NA,NA,TRBV19,TGTGCCACTATACCGAGGGCTACGACAACTAATGAAAAACTGTTTTTT,CATIPRATTTNEKLFF
TRBJ2-5,few,TRBD2,TRBV28,TGTGCCAGCAGTTCGACTAGCGGAGAGACCCAGTACTTC,CASSSTSGETQYF
TRBJ2-7,NA,NA,TRBV28,TGTGCCAGCAGCTATTTATCACCCGGGACTGGGGCCTACGAGCAGTACTTC,CASSYLSPGTGAYEQYF
TRBJ2-5,NA,NA,TRBV18,TGTGCCAGCTCACCATCGGGCCAAGAGACCCAGTACTTC,CASSPSGQETQYF